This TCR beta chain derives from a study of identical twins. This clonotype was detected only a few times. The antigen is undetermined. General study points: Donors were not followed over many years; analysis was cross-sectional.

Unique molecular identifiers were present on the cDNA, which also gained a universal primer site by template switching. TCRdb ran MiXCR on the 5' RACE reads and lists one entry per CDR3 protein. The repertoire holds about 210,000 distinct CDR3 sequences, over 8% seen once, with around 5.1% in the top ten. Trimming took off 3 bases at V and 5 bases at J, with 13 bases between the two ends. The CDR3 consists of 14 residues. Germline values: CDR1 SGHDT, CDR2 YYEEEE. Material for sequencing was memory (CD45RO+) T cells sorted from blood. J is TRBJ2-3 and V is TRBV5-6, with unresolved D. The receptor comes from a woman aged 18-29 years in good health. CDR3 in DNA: TGTGCCAGCAGCTCTCCTAGTCGAGGAGATACGCAGTATTTT. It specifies CASSSPSRGDTQYF.